This T cell receptor (beta chain) is from a study of blood T cells in healthy people across ages. V was pared by 3 bases and J by 4 bases, with 5 bases of the junction left unmatched. Germline V gene data show CDR1 as SGHTA and CDR2 as FQGNSA. The CDR3 runs to 14 residues. Total RNA, at least 5 micrograms per sample, was extracted from PBMCs. This clonotype was counted between two and nine times. A second PCR, run for roughly 6 to 11 cycles, used a sample-barcoded 5' primer plus a J-beta primer mix. In TCRdb, the 5' RACE reads were re-called with MiXCR into one record per CDR3 protein. The sample shows some 1,000,000 distinct CDR3 sequences, around 27% of them seen only once. These data were likewise used in another study, on T cells of mothers and their children. That paper adds: Related and unrelated pairs show similar shaping of TCR recombination output by thymic selection. It was observed that no persistent microchimeric T cell clones could be detected.

This clonotype originated in a girl aged 2 to 9 in good health. The chain is built from TRBV7-2 and TRBJ1-1, with 7 bases fitting TRBD1. Sequenced sample: blood. The DNA for the CDR3 is TGTGCCAGCAGCTTTCACGGGACAGCCACTGAAGCTTTCTTT. This encodes CASSFHGTATEAFF.